This T cell receptor beta chain originates from a study of T cells after posttransplantation cyclophosphamide. Using immunoSEQ multiplex PCR, the repertoire was profiled, and TCRdb retains in-frame clones only, with some absent. This sample has under 10,000 clones, with 95% to 98% found just once. Losses at the gene ends were 7 bases for V and 0 bases for J; bases not matched to a gene: 4. The CDR3 spans 15 residues. Germline CDR1 reads SQVTM; CDR2 reads ANQGSEA. In regard to this clone: Its target is unknown.

Cells defined as naive were viable CD3+CD4+ or CD3+CD8+ and CCR7+CD45RA+CD45RO-CD95-CD27+CD28+. Whole-study findings and limits: Skin or GI-infiltrating T cells shared few TRB sequences with blood. Donor-recipient repertoire similarity was low at 1-2 months, rising over year one.

V gene TRBV29-1 combines with J gene TRBJ2-6; 9 nucleotides match TRBD1. This TCR came from a woman aged 55-75 years in good health, CMV-negative, and a related stem cell transplant donor. Sequencing input: naive CD4+ T cells sorted from PBMCs. CDR3: CSAIQGASGANVLTF. The CDR3 DNA reads TGCAGCGCCATACAGGGGGCCTCTGGGGCCAACGTCCTGACTTTC.